This T cell receptor (beta chain) derives from a study of blood T cell repertoires in COVID-19. Study information: The origin of the acute and convalescent COVID-19 samples was the United States, Italy and Spain. PBMCs, B-cell-depleted T cells, or T cells provided the cDNA or gDNA that made up the material.

Germline values: CDR1 SGHTA, CDR2 FQGNSA. Trimming took 0 bases from V and 2 from J, leaving 11 bases between them. The CDR3 is made up of 15 amino acids. Authors' analysis steps: Reference gene primer amplification in the assay estimated nucleated cell counts. Measured with immunoSEQ multiplex PCR; TCRdb has only the in-frame clones, and not every one. For V, J and clone size, that table is used; D and trimming come from the DNA. Of some 240,000 clones in the sample, under 90% were seen once. This sequence joins TRBV7-2 and TRBJ2-7; weak D call: TRBD2 (6 bases). This receptor was obtained from a man aged 55 to 70 who had recovered from COVID-19. Sequenced sample: peripheral blood. In DNA, the CDR3 is TGTGCCAGCAGCTTAGCCAGGACTAAAGCCTACGAGCAGTACTTC. As protein: CASSLARTKAYEQYF.